Presented here are 18 T cell receptor beta chains from one specimen sequenced in a study of response to subunit inactivated influenza vaccine. TCRdb used MiXCR to reprocess the RT-PCR reads, holding one entry per CDR3 protein. The sample yields around 180,000 distinct CDR3 sequences, approximately 9.2% seen once. Sequenced here: non-naive T cells sorted from PBMCs, sampled on the day of vaccination. The receptors stem from a man aged 50 to 60 who received an inactivated influenza vaccine.

This clonotype rates as medium-sized. This rearrangement joins TRBV6-2 or TRBV6-3 to TRBJ2-4; 11 bases are shared with TRBD2. Germline V gene lookup returns CDR1 MNHEY and CDR2 SVGEGT. CDR3 length: 15 residues. After removal of 10 bases from V and 2 bases from J, the junction contained 7 bases not matched to a gene. The CDR3: CAILSGGASKNIQYF. As DNA, the CDR3 is TGTGCCATCCTTAGCGGGGGGGCGTCCAAAAACATTCAGTACTTC.

The rearrangement links TRBV7-6 to TRBJ1-6; D is unclear. CDR1 and CDR2 from the germline V gene are SGHVS and FNYEAQ. Trimming left V 4 bases short and J 9 bases short, with 10 bases between. The CDR3 spans 13 residues. The CDR3 sequence is CASSSGGASPLHF. CDR3 coding DNA: TGTGCCAGCAGCTCCGGAGGCGCTTCACCCCTCCACTTT. The entire variable domain, with the rest obtained from reference TRBV7-6 and TRBJ1-6, is as follows: GAGVSQSPRYKVTKRGQDVALRCDPISGHVSLYWYRQALGQGPEFLTYFNYEAQQDKSGLPNDRFSAERPEGSISTLTIQRTEQRDSAMYRCASSSGGASPLHFGNGTRLTVT.

V usage is TRBV5-6 and J usage is TRBJ2-5; 8 positions match TRBD2. The trim removed 4 bases at V and 3 bases at J, leaving 5 bases unmatched. Per the germline V gene, CDR1 is SGHDT and CDR2 is YYEEEE. The CDR3 contains 14 residues. Written as DNA, the CDR3 is TGTGCCAGCAGCCCACTAGCGGTTGAAGAGACCCAGTACTTC. Protein product: CASSPLAVEETQYF.

This clonotype was counted many times. This chain links TRBV3-1 with TRBJ1-2; TRBD1 is a possible D gene (5 bases). The CDR3 has 15 amino acids. CDR1 LGHDT and CDR2 YNNKEL come from the germline V gene (reference sequence). The V end lost 0 bases, the J end lost 4 bases, and 12 bases lay between the germline ends. CDR3 bases: TGTGCCAGCAGCCAAGATTCGGGACCGCCCTATGGCTACACCTTC. This translates into CASSQDSGPPYGYTF.

This clonotype was seen repeatedly, ten times or more. The genes are TRBV18 and TRBJ2-4, with D possibly matching TRBD1 (6 bases). The CDR3 has 17 residues. CDR1 is KGHSH and CDR2 is LQKENI in the germline V gene. Trimming stripped 2 bases from V and 0 bases from J, with 14 bases between. Here the CDR3 DNA reads TGTGCCAGCTCACCAGGCGCAGGGGTTTCAGCCAAAAACATTCAGTACTTC. Encoded protein: CASSPGAGVSAKNIQYF.

The rearrangement links TRBV7-2 to TRBJ2-4; TRBD2 is a possible D gene (7 bases). This CDR3 has 15 residues. Between the trimmed V and J ends, which lost 8 bases and 3 bases, there was a span of 17 bases. Germline loops: CDR1 SGHTA, CDR2 FQGNSA. In DNA, the CDR3 is TGTGCCAGCGGGGAGGGGGTTGTGGACAAAAACATTCAGTACTTC. It yields the protein CASGEGVVDKNIQYF. Supplemented by reference TRBV7-2 and TRBJ2-4, the full variable domain reads GAGVSQSPSNKVTEKGKDVELRCDPISGHTALYWYRQSLGQGLEFLIYFQGNSAPDKSGLPSDRFSAERTGGSVSTLTIQRTQQEDSAVYLCASGEGVVDKNIQYFGAGTRLSVL.

This clonotype was detected ten times or more. This chain links TRBV12-3 or TRBV12-4 with TRBJ1-5, with D unclear. The CDR3 has 16 residues. V was trimmed by 3 bases and J by 2 bases, leaving 14 bases between them. The CDR3 sequence is CASSFEGGSGNQPQHF. The CDR3 DNA sequence: TGTGCCAGCAGTTTCGAGGGCGGTTCTGGCAATCAGCCCCAGCATTTT.

This clonotype was detected ten times or more. The CDR3 DNA follows: TGTGCCAGCATCGACGGGGGTTTCAACACCGGGGAGCTGTTTTTT. Translated: CASIDGGFNTGELFF. The chain uses TRBV12-3 or TRBV12-4 and TRBJ2-2, with D tentatively TRBD2 (6 bases). The V end was cut by 7 bases, the J end by 2 bases, with 14 bases between. The CDR3 has 15 residues.

Details on this clonotype: A read error may account for a junction end that differs from germline. The chain uses TRBV6-2 or TRBV6-3 and TRBJ2-7; D may be TRBD1 (5 bases). Germline-derived CDR1 and CDR2 are MNHEY and SVGEGT. The CDR3 runs 13 residues. CDR3: CAGQGSTSHEQYF. CDR3 nucleotides: TGTGCCGGGCAGGGCTCTACCTCCCACGAGCAGTACTTC.

In this sample, this clonotype turned up many times. The genes are TRBV4-3 and TRBJ1-4; D remains ambiguous. This CDR3 is built from 15 residues. Looked up from germline, CDR1 is LGHNA and CDR2 is YSLEER. Trimming took off 1 base at V and 7 bases at J, with 13 bases between the two ends. CDR3 loop: CASSQASRSGEKLFF. The CDR3 DNA follows: TGCGCCAGCAGCCAAGCGTCCCGATCAGGTGAAAAACTGTTTTTT.

This clonotype has a handful of counts. The genes are TRBV27 and TRBJ1-1, with a possible D match to TRBD1 (6 bases). The germline V gene encodes CDR1 MNHEY and CDR2 SMNVEV (reference sequence). The germline V and J ends were trimmed by 3 bases and 0 bases, with 20 bases remaining between them. CDR3 length: 18 residues. The CDR3 DNA is TGTGCCAGCAGTTTTTTGTATGGGGGCGCCGTGGTGAACACTGAAGCTTTCTTT. Translation gives CASSFLYGGAVVNTEAFF.

The chain combines TRBV6-1 with TRBJ2-2; D tentatively reads TRBD1 or TRBD2 (6 bases each). This CDR3 comprises 15 residues. CDR1 and CDR2 from the germline V gene are MNHNS and SASEGT. V was shortened by 6 bases and J by 6 bases, with 17 bases between the two germline ends. The CDR3 spells CASSRLGGQAGELFF. Written as DNA, the CDR3 is TGTGCCAGCAGCCGTCTTGGGGGGCAAGCCGGGGAGCTGTTTTTT.

The chain employs TRBV18 and TRBJ2-1; no clear D. The CDR3 spans 13 residues. V lost 5 bases and J lost 5, with 10 bases in between. Germline V gene sequence: CDR1 KGHSH, CDR2 LQKENI. The CDR3 region is CASSRTQDNEQFF. Here the CDR3 DNA reads TGTGCCAGCTCAAGGACGCAGGACAATGAGCAGTTCTTC.

This clonotype was found a few times. This chain joins TRBV9 and TRBJ2-5; a weak D match, TRBD1 (7 bases). Germline-derived CDR1 and CDR2 are SGDLS and YYNGEE. This CDR3 contains 15 residues. V shed 4 bases and J shed 5 bases, with 18 bases lying between them. The CDR3 is CASSPEGASRETQYF. CDR3 coding DNA: TGTGCCAGCAGCCCGGAGGGGGCCAGCCGGGAGACCCAGTACTTC.

This clonotype was seen at least ten times. This chain connects TRBV15 to TRBJ1-5, with D hard to call. Trimming removed 0 bases at V and 0 bases at J, with 6 bases between. Germline loops: CDR1 LNHNV, CDR2 YYDKDF (reference sequence). CDR3 size: 15 residues. The CDR3 spells CATSRDPGSNQPQHF. The CDR3 coding sequence is TGTGCCACCAGCAGAGATCCGGGTAGCAATCAGCCCCAGCATTTT.

This clonotype was observed many times. The J gene is TRBJ1-2, the V gene TRBV5-1, with D hard to call. Germline V CDR1 and CDR2: SGHRS, YFSETQ. This CDR3 contains 14 residues. Between the trimmed V and J ends, which lost 3 bases and 8 bases, there was a span of 17 bases. In DNA form, the CDR3 reads TGCGCCAGCAGCTCGGGCCTAGATTTAGGGGGCTACACCTTC. Its protein product is CASSSGLDLGGYTF.

The V gene is TRBV7-2, the J gene TRBJ2-1; possible D gene TRBD1, 5 bases. This CDR3 has 16 amino acids. The germline V gene encodes CDR1 SGHTA and CDR2 FQGNSA. V shed 2 bases and J shed 3 bases, with 14 bases lying between them. The CDR3 DNA sequence: TGTGCCAGCAGCTTATATGGGGTGGGGCTCTACAATGAGCAGTTCTTC. Protein sequence: CASSLYGVGLYNEQFF.

By its share, this clonotype is medium-sized. The V gene is TRBV5-1, the J gene TRBJ2-1; TRBD2 aligns across 11 bases. The CDR3 has 16 amino acids. Trimming removed 1 base from V and 12 bases from J; junction bases left unmatched: 12. Germline CDR1 and CDR2: SGHRS and YFSETQ. DNA of the CDR3: TGCGCCAGCAGCTTGATAGCGGGAGGGCCGCAGCAAGGGCAGTTCTTC. This codes for CASSLIAGGPQQGQFF.